The present T cell receptor beta chain was sequenced within a study of monozygotic twins with inflammatory bowel disease. Reanalyzing the 5' RACE reads, TCRdb keeps one entry per CDR3 protein, without DNA. The repertoire table contains under 150,000 distinct CDR3 sequences. CDR1 and CDR2 (germline): SGHTA, FQGNSA. This CDR3 contains 17 residues. This chain uses TRBV7-2 with TRBJ1-6. The receptor's source is a human donor with ulcerative colitis or Crohn's disease, or a healthy co-twin of an affected twin (not recorded which). Sequences were obtained from blood. CDR3 loop: CASSLAGSRPLNSPLHF.